This TCR beta chain was found in a study of patients and donors after allogeneic stem cell transplantation. V shed 7 bases, J shed 9 bases, and the junction held 11 bases outside the gene matches. This CDR3 spans 14 amino acids. Germline V gives CDR1 ENHRY, CDR2 SYGVKD. TCRdb re-analysed the RT-PCR reads in MiXCR, keeping a single row per CDR3 protein. Of roughly 960,000 distinct CDR3 sequences in the sample, about a sixth were seen once. The genes are TRBV10-3 and TRBJ2-1; 8 bases line up with TRBD2. This clonotype originated in a human donor who was either an allogeneic HSCT recipient or a stem cell or donor lymphocyte infusion donor (not recorded which). It is not recorded whose cells these are; they may come from a transplant donor. Sequencing used blood, either unsorted or a sorted T cell fraction (not recorded which). CDR3 DNA: TGTGCCATCAAGACCGTGGGACTAGACGTTGAGCAGTTCTTC. It is translated as CAIKTVGLDVEQFF.